Presented here are 9 T cell receptor beta chains from one specimen sequenced in a study of T cell responses to AZD1222 COVID-19 vaccine. Sequencing was performed with immunoSEQ multiplex PCR; in TCRdb, only in-frame clones are kept and a portion is missing. This sample has 150,000 to 200,000 clones, with 90% to 95% found just once. Sequencing used peripheral blood, obtained on day 0 of AZD1222 vaccination. The receptors derive from an adult in good health.

This chain links TRBV29-1 with TRBJ1-1, with D perhaps matching TRBD1 (5 bases). The V gene lost 3 bases and the J gene lost 4 bases, with 9 bases spanning the gap. The CDR3 is 12 residues long. The germline V gene encodes CDR1 SQVTM and CDR2 ANQGSEA. The CDR3 DNA is TGCAGCGTTGATACGGGGGGCACTGAAGCTTTCTTT. Translated, it gives CSVDTGGTEAFF.

V and J are TRBV7-9 and TRBJ2-7; TRBD2 aligns across 13 bases. The CDR3 is 15 amino acids. Germline V gene lookup returns CDR1 SEHNR and CDR2 FQNEAQ (reference sequence). The ends lost 6 bases at V and 3 bases at J; junction bases unmatched: 5. The CDR3 protein is CASSRTSGGLYEQYF. DNA of the CDR3: TGTGCCAGCAGTCGGACTAGCGGGGGCCTCTACGAGCAGTACTTC.

This sequence joins TRBV6-1 and TRBJ2-7; D not resolved. The CDR3 contains 11 residues. Trimming left V 2 bases short and J 8 bases short, with 7 bases between. Germline assignment: CDR1 MNHNS and CDR2 SASEGT. CDR3 sequence: CASSEIGKQYF. The CDR3 DNA is TGTGCCAGCAGTGAAATCGGCAAGCAGTACTTC.

The chain employs TRBV4-1 and TRBJ2-7, with a weak D call TRBD1 (6 bases). V gave up 9 bases and J gave up 3 bases, with 18 bases separating them. The CDR3 spans 14 residues. Germline CDR1 reads MGHRA; CDR2 reads YSYEKL. The DNA for the CDR3 is TGCGCCAGAGAAGTCCGGGACACAGACTACGAGCAGTACTTC. Translation: CAREVRDTDYEQYF.

The chain employs TRBV2 and TRBJ1-2, with a weak D call TRBD1 (5 bases). The V end lost 2 bases, the J end lost 3 bases, and 19 bases lay between the germline ends. The CDR3 runs to 17 residues. Germline CDR1 is SNHLY and CDR2 is FYNNEI. CDR3 sequence: CASSEQFAGDSHYGYTF. The CDR3 nucleotides are TGTGCCAGCAGTGAACAGTTTGCCGGGGACTCGCACTATGGCTACACCTTC.

V and J are TRBV30 and TRBJ2-5, with D uncertain. Germline V gene data show CDR1 as GTSNPN and CDR2 as SVGIG (reference sequence). The CDR3 spans 14 residues. The ends were cut back, 4 bases at V and 4 bases at J, with 16 bases in the middle. The DNA of the CDR3 is TGTGCCTGGAACCCCAACTGGCGGAGAGAGACCCAGTACTTC. Protein product: CAWNPNWRRETQYF.

The chain links TRBV5-8 to TRBJ2-2, with 7 bases fitting TRBD2. Germline V CDR1 and CDR2: SGHTS, YDEGEE. This CDR3 is built from 15 residues. The V segment lost 2 bases and the J segment 4 bases; nucleotides outside the gene matches: 5. In nucleotides, the CDR3 is TGTGCCAGCAGCTTAGACGGGAGGCCCACCGGGGAGCTGTTTTTT. Amino acids: CASSLDGRPTGELFF.

This chain joins TRBV4-1 and TRBJ1-3; weak D call: TRBD1 (6 bases). CDR1 is MGHRA and CDR2 is YSYEKL in the germline V gene. This CDR3 has 15 residues. V was shortened by 4 bases and J by 1 base, with 11 bases between the two germline ends. The CDR3 nucleotides read TGCGCCAGCAGCCCAACTACAGGGTCTGGAAACACCATATATTTT. Amino acid sequence: CASSPTTGSGNTIYF.

CDR3: CASSYSRDQPQHF. DNA for the CDR3: TGTGCCAGCAGTTACTCGAGAGATCAGCCCCAGCATTTT. V usage is TRBV6-5 and J usage is TRBJ1-5; D is uncertain. The germline V gene encodes CDR1 MNHEY and CDR2 SVGAGI. V lost 0 bases and J lost 5, with 5 bases in between. The CDR3 is made up of 13 amino acids.